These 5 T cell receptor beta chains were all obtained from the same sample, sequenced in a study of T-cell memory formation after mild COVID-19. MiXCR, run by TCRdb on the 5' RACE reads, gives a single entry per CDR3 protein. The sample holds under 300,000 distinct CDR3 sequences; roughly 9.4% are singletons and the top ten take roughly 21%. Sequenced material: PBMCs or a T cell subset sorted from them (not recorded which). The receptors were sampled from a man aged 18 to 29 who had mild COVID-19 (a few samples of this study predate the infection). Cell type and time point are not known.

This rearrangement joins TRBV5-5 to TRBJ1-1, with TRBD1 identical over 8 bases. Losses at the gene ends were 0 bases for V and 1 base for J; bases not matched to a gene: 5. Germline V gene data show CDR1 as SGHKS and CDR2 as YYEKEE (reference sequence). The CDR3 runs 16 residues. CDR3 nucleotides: TGTGCCAGCAGCTTGGCCCTGACAGGGGAGAACACTGAAGCTTTCTTT. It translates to CASSLALTGENTEAFF.

In DNA, the CDR3 is TGCAGCGTTGTGACCGCAAGGAACTACGAGCAGTACTTC. This gives the protein CSVVTARNYEQYF. V is TRBV29-1 and J is TRBJ2-7; the D is unclear. The CDR3 has 13 residues. V dropped 4 bases and J dropped 3 bases, with 13 bases sitting between them. Germline V gene sequence: CDR1 SQVTM, CDR2 ANQGSEA.

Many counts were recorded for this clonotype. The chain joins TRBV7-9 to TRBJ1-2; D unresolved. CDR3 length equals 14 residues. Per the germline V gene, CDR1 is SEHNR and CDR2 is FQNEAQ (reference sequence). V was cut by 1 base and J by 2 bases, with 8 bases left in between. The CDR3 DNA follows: TGTGCCAGCAGCTTAGGTACAGAGAACTATGGCTACACCTTC. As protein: CASSLGTENYGYTF. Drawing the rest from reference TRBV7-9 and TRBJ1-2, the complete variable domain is DTGVSQNPRHKITKRGQNVTFRCDPISEHNRLYWYRQTLGQGPEFLTYFQNEAQLEKSRLLSDRFSAERPKGSFSTLEIQRTEQGDSAMYLCASSLGTENYGYTFGSGTRLTVV.

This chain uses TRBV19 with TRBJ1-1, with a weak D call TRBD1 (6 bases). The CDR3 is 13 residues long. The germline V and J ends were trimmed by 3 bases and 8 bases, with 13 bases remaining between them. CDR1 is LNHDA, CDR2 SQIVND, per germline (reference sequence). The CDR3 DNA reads TGTGCCAGTAGTATCGCTAGGGGGAAGGAAGCTTTCTTT. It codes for CASSIARGKEAFF.

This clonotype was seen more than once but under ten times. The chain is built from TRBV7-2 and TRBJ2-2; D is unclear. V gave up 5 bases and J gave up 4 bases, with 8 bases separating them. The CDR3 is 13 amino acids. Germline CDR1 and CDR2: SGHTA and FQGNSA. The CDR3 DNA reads TGTGCCAGCAGCAAGATCTCCACCGGGGAGCTGTTTTTT. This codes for CASSKISTGELFF.